The source of this TCR beta chain is a study of T cell repertoires in cytomegalovirus infection. This clonotype was counted ten times or more. TCRdb re-called the reads through MiXCR, storing one row per CDR3 protein. This sample has around 230,000 distinct CDR3 sequences, with 6% to 8% found just once. Germline CDR1 reads SGHDN; CDR2 reads FVKESK. With 0 bases removed from V and 2 bases from J, the gap between germline ends came to 14 bases. The CDR3 covers 16 residues. The gene calls are TRBV14 and TRBJ2-7; weak D call: TRBD2 (5 bases). This TCR derives from a human donor in good health (CMV status not recorded). Some clones in this sample may be carry-over from other donors' samples. Sequences were obtained from PBMCs. CDR3 sequence (DNA): TGTGCCAGCAGCCAAGAATTACCGGGATTAACCTACGAGCAGTACTTC. Amino acid sequence: CASSQELPGLTYEQYF.